This T cell receptor (beta chain) was captured in a study of cytomegalovirus exposure and HLA in healthy donors. With respect to this clone: Its matching antigen is unknown.

Germline V gene lookup returns CDR1 SQVTM and CDR2 ANQGSEA. The V and J ends lost 1 base and 7 bases respectively, with 8 bases between them. The CDR3 is 12 residues long. Generated by immunoSEQ multiplex PCR, the TCRdb table keeps only in-frame clones and is missing some. The sample lists roughly 100,000 clones; 88% were seen once. Whole-study findings and limits: Both high specificity and high sensitivity reportedly marked the classifier's diagnosis of cytomegalovirus status.

The clonotype comes from a woman under 30 in good health and CMV-seropositive. The sequenced sample was PBMCs. The J gene is TRBJ2-1, the V gene TRBV29-1; possibly TRBD1 for D (6 bases). CDR3 in amino acids: CSVEVTGNEQFF. The CDR3 DNA is TGCAGCGTTGAAGTAACAGGGAATGAGCAGTTCTTC.